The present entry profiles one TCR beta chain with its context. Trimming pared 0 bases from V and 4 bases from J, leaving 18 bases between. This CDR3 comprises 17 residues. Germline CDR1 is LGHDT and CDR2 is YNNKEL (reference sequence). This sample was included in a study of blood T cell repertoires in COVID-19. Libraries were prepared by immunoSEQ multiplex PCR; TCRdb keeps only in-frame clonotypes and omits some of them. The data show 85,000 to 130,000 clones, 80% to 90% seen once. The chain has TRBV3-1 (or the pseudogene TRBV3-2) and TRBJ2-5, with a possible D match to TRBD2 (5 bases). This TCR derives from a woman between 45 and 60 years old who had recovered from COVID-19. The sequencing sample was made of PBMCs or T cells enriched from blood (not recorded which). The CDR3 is CASSQDKYGIRGETQYF. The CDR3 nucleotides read TGTGCCAGCAGCCAAGATAAGTATGGGATTCGGGGAGAGACCCAGTACTTC.